The rows below give T cell receptor beta chains drawn from one sample of a study of blood T cell repertoires in COVID-19. The table came from immunoSEQ multiplex PCR; TCRdb's copy has only in-frame clones and leaves some out. The sample yields 290,000 or so clones, 80% to 95% seen once. What was sequenced was PBMCs or T cells enriched from blood (not recorded which). The receptors stem from a woman aged 30 to 39 who had recovered from COVID-19. Each CDR3 is given with its conserved first and last residue. Each record gives: CDR3 length, J gene, V gene, clone size, D gene, CDR3 protein, CDR3 DNA. D genes are given only for firm matches. The size of a clone is reported for some rows only, either as once, few or many, or as a class for expanded clones.

CDR3 length: 12; J gene: TRBJ2-3; V gene: TRBV5-8; clone size: .; D gene: .; CDR3 protein: CASSSSTDTQYF; CDR3 DNA: TGTGCCAGCAGCAGCAGCACAGATACGCAGTATTTT
CDR3 length: 15; J gene: TRBJ2-7; V gene: TRBV6-5; clone size: .; D gene: .; CDR3 protein: CASSPTEGLRYEQYF; CDR3 DNA: TGTGCCAGCAGCCCGACCGAGGGCCTACGCTACGAGCAGTACTTC
CDR3 length: 16; J gene: TRBJ1-4; V gene: TRBV27; clone size: .; D gene: TRBD1; CDR3 protein: CASSYTQGATNEKLFF; CDR3 DNA: TGTGCCAGCAGTTACACCCAGGGGGCAACTAATGAAAAACTGTTTTTT
CDR3 length: 16; J gene: TRBJ2-3; V gene: TRBV7-9; clone size: .; D gene: TRBD2; CDR3 protein: CASSSGLAGGPDTQYF; CDR3 DNA: TGTGCCAGCAGCTCGGGACTAGCGGGAGGGCCAGATACGCAGTATTTT
CDR3 length: 16; J gene: TRBJ2-7; V gene: TRBV7-6; clone size: once; D gene: TRBD2; CDR3 protein: CASSPETSGRTYEQYF; CDR3 DNA: TGTGCCAGCAGCCCGGAGACTAGCGGGAGAACCTACGAGCAGTACTTC
CDR3 length: 17; J gene: TRBJ2-5; V gene: TRBV3-1/TRBV3-2; clone size: .; D gene: TRBD1; CDR3 protein: CASSLPGQGVAQETQYF; CDR3 DNA: TGTGCCAGCAGCCTACCGGGACAGGGGGTAGCACAAGAGACCCAGTACTTC
CDR3 length: 14; J gene: TRBJ2-7; V gene: TRBV28; clone size: .; D gene: TRBD1; CDR3 protein: CASSTGGLSYEQYF; CDR3 DNA: TGTGCCAGCAGCACAGGGGGCTTATCCTACGAGCAGTACTTC
CDR3 length: 15; J gene: TRBJ1-2; V gene: TRBV19; clone size: .; D gene: TRBD1; CDR3 protein: CASSTQGRSGYGYTF; CDR3 DNA: TGTGCCAGTAGTACACAGGGGCGGAGCGGCTATGGCTACACCTTC
CDR3 length: 16; J gene: TRBJ2-3; V gene: TRBV7-2; clone size: .; D gene: TRBD2; CDR3 protein: CASSLRLGRAADTQYF; CDR3 DNA: TGTGCCAGCAGCTTACGTCTCGGGAGGGCGGCAGATACGCAGTATTTT
CDR3 length: 14; J gene: TRBJ1-1; V gene: TRBV6-1; clone size: .; D gene: .; CDR3 protein: CASSELVEWTEAFF; CDR3 DNA: TGTGCCAGCAGTGAATTGGTCGAGTGGACTGAAGCTTTCTTT
CDR3 length: 16; J gene: TRBJ1-6; V gene: TRBV4-3; clone size: .; D gene: .; CDR3 protein: CASSQDGPASNSPLHF; CDR3 DNA: TGCGCCAGCAGCCAAGATGGGCCAGCCTCCAATTCACCCCTCCACTTT
CDR3 length: 15; J gene: TRBJ1-6; V gene: TRBV27; clone size: .; D gene: .; CDR3 protein: CASSFGSRSNSPLHF; CDR3 DNA: TGTGCCAGCAGTTTTGGGTCAAGGAGTAATTCACCCCTCCACTTT
CDR3 length: 17; J gene: TRBJ1-1; V gene: TRBV5-8; clone size: .; D gene: TRBD1; CDR3 protein: CASSQWQGAGRETEAFF; CDR3 DNA: TGTGCCAGCAGCCAGTGGCAGGGGGCGGGTCGCGAGACTGAAGCTTTCTTT
CDR3 length: 13; J gene: TRBJ2-1; V gene: TRBV7-2; clone size: .; D gene: TRBD1; CDR3 protein: CASSPVQGDEQFF; CDR3 DNA: TGTGCCAGCAGCCCCGTACAGGGGGATGAGCAGTTCTTC
CDR3 length: 18; J gene: TRBJ1-2; V gene: TRBV28; clone size: .; D gene: TRBD1; CDR3 protein: CASSPPGQGPGINYGYTF; CDR3 DNA: TGTGCCAGCAGTCCCCCCGGACAGGGACCGGGGATCAACTATGGCTACACCTTC
CDR3 length: 15; J gene: TRBJ2-1; V gene: TRBV5-4; clone size: .; D gene: TRBD1; CDR3 protein: CASSLPGTGGNEQFF; CDR3 DNA: TGTGCCAGCAGCTTGCCCGGGACAGGGGGCAATGAGCAGTTCTTC
CDR3 length: 16; J gene: TRBJ2-7; V gene: TRBV5-1; clone size: .; D gene: TRBD1; CDR3 protein: CASSSTGEQLSYEQYF; CDR3 DNA: TGCGCCAGCAGCTCAACAGGGGAACAACTGTCCTACGAGCAGTACTTC
CDR3 length: 17; J gene: TRBJ2-1; V gene: TRBV15; clone size: .; D gene: .; CDR3 protein: CATSRDPGVSSYNEQFF; CDR3 DNA: TGTGCCACCAGCAGAGACCCAGGGGTCAGCTCCTACAATGAGCAGTTCTTC
CDR3 length: 14; J gene: TRBJ2-7; V gene: TRBV4-1; clone size: .; D gene: .; CDR3 protein: CASSPSLASYEQYF; CDR3 DNA: TGCGCCAGCAGCCCTTCACTAGCTTCCTACGAGCAGTACTTC
CDR3 length: 16; J gene: TRBJ1-1; V gene: TRBV7-2; clone size: .; D gene: TRBD1; CDR3 protein: CASSTGTGVRVTEAFF; CDR3 DNA: TGTGCCAGCAGCACAGGGACAGGGGTTAGGGTCACTGAAGCTTTCTTT
CDR3 length: 14; J gene: TRBJ2-5; V gene: TRBV9; clone size: .; D gene: TRBD2; CDR3 protein: CASSSGAGGETQYF; CDR3 DNA: TGTGCCAGCAGCAGTGGGGCGGGAGGGGAGACCCAGTACTTC
CDR3 length: 15; J gene: TRBJ2-2; V gene: TRBV4-3; clone size: .; D gene: .; CDR3 protein: CASSQEGRGAGELFF; CDR3 DNA: TGCGCCAGCAGCCAAGAGGGGAGGGGGGCCGGGGAGCTGTTTTTT
CDR3 length: 14; J gene: TRBJ1-2; V gene: TRBV5-1; clone size: .; D gene: TRBD1; CDR3 protein: CASSSGTGNYGYTF; CDR3 DNA: TGCGCCAGCAGCTCCGGGACAGGGAACTATGGCTACACCTTC
CDR3 length: 15; J gene: TRBJ2-5; V gene: TRBV3-1/TRBV3-2; clone size: .; D gene: TRBD2; CDR3 protein: CASSQGKGGEETQYF; CDR3 DNA: TGTGCCAGCAGCCAAGGCAAGGGAGGGGAAGAGACCCAGTACTTC
CDR3 length: 13; J gene: TRBJ2-1; V gene: TRBV7-3; clone size: .; D gene: TRBD2; CDR3 protein: CASSLGTMSEQFF; CDR3 DNA: TGTGCCAGCAGCCTAGGGACTATGAGTGAGCAGTTCTTC